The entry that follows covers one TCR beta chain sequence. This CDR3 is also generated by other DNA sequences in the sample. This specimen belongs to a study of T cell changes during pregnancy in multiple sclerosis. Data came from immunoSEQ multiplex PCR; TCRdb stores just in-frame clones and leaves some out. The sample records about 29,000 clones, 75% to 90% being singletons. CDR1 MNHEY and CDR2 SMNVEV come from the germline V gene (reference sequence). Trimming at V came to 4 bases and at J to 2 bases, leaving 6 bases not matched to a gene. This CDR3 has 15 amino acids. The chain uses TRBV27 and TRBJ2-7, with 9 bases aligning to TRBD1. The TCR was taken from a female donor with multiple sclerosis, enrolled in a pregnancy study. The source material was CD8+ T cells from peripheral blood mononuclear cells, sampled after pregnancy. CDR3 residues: CASSSGTGTAYEQYF. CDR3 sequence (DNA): TGTGCCAGCAGTTCAGGGACAGGGACGGCCTACGAGCAGTACTTC.